A single sample is the source of the 8 T cell receptor beta chains below, sequenced in a study of beta chain features in type 1 diabetes. Study-wide results and limits: Patients with Type 1 diabetes showed moderately but significantly shorter TCRB CDR3s in all four CD4+ subsets.

What these receptors recognize is not known. Expressed TCRB transcripts got sequenced, as all isolated RNA was reverse transcribed. The repertoire was sequenced with immunoSEQ multiplex PCR; TCRdb's copy has only in-frame clones and lacks some. The table shows about 370,000 clones, with over 8.5% occurring only once. The source material was central memory CD4+ T cells from blood. These receptors originate from a man younger than 40 with type 1 diabetes.

On this clone itself: One end of the junction varies from germline; a read error may be responsible. This chain uses TRBV6-6 with TRBJ2-5; 7 bases line up with TRBD1. The CDR3 contains 16 residues. From germline, CDR1 is MNHNY and CDR2 SVGAGI (reference sequence). The CDR3 spells CAISDFLTGSQETQYF. DNA of the CDR3: TGTGCCATCAGTGACTTCCTGACAGGGTCTCAGGAGACCCAGTACTTC.

This clone was found a few times. The chain uses TRBV14 and TRBJ2-7; 9 bases line up with TRBD1. Germline CDR1 SGHDN, CDR2 FVKESK. The CDR3 is 15 residues long. Trimming cost V 0 bases and J 3 bases; bases outside gene matches: 3. CDR3 sequence reads: CASSQDMGQGYEQYF. CDR3 DNA sequence: TGTGCCAGCAGCCAAGACATGGGACAGGGCTACGAGCAGTACTTC.

The V and J genes are TRBV9 and TRBJ2-1, with 10 positions matching TRBD2. CDR1 and CDR2 from the germline V gene are SGDLS and YYNGEE. The CDR3 has 16 residues. J lost 7 bases, V lost 2 bases, and 9 bases had no gene match. The CDR3 nucleotides are TGTGCCAGCAGCGTTACCCTAGCGGGAGATCAGAATGAGCAGTTCTTC. This encodes CASSVTLAGDQNEQFF.

This rearrangement joins TRBV5-6 to TRBJ2-5, with 10 positions matching TRBD2. V was clipped by 1 base and J by 5 bases; unmatched bases: 8. The CDR3 contains 16 residues. Germline CDR1 SGHDT, CDR2 YYEEEE. The CDR3 loop reads CASSLLLAGEGETQYF. The CDR3 region has the DNA TGTGCCAGCAGCTTGCTGCTAGCGGGAGAGGGGGAGACCCAGTACTTC. The full variable domain, in which reference TRBV5-6 and TRBJ2-5 provide the parts outside the CDR3, is DAGVTQSPTHLIKTRGQQVTLRCSPKSGHDTVSWYQQALGQGPQFIFQYYEEEERQRGNFPDRFSGHQFPNYSSELNVNALLLGDSALYLCASSLLLAGEGETQYFGPGTRLLVL.

The V call is TRBV30, the J call TRBJ2-5, with D perhaps being TRBD1 or TRBD2 (5 bases each). Germline assignment: CDR1 GTSNPN and CDR2 SVGIG (reference sequence). The CDR3 contains 13 residues. Between the trimmed V and J ends, which lost 8 bases and 5 bases, there was a span of 18 bases. The CDR3 spells CAGGPRGGETQYF. The CDR3 nucleotides are TGTGCCGGCGGGCCTCGGGGCGGGGAGACCCAGTACTTC.

The V and J genes are TRBV6-5 and TRBJ1-1; unclear D gene. Germline CDR1 is MNHEY and CDR2 is SVGAGI. CDR3 size: 11 residues. Trimming shortened V by 7 bases and J by 0 bases, and 3 bases separated the two germline ends. The CDR3 protein is CASMLNTEAFF. In nucleotides, the CDR3 is TGTGCCAGCATGTTGAACACTGAAGCTTTCTTT.

This clone was recorded a few times. J is TRBJ1-4 and V is TRBV5-1; D gene ambiguous. Trimming shortened V by 5 bases and J by 0 bases, and 5 bases separated the two germline ends. Germline values: CDR1 SGHRS, CDR2 YFSETQ. This CDR3 region has 13 residues. CDR3 protein: CASRVATNEKLFF. The CDR3 nucleotides read TGCGCCAGCAGGGTTGCAACTAATGAAAAACTGTTTTTT.

This clone showed up just a few times. The J gene is TRBJ2-2, the V gene TRBV10-3; D is perhaps TRBD1 or TRBD2 (5 bases each). Trimming took off 4 bases at V and 5 bases at J, with 11 bases between the two ends. Per the germline V gene, CDR1 is ENHRY and CDR2 is SYGVKD. This CDR3 is built from 14 residues. The CDR3 region has the DNA TGTGCCATCAGTGGGGACCGTACGACCGGGGAGCTGTTTTTT. This encodes CAISGDRTTGELFF.